These T cell receptor beta chains were read from a single sample in a study of control samples from healthy donors and cancer patients. The method was immunoSEQ multiplex PCR; TCRdb's version includes in-frame clones alone and lacks a portion of them. This sample has 40,000 to 45,000 clones; approximately 70% occur once, and the top ten carry 17%. Sequenced material: formalin-fixed, paraffin-embedded tissue. The source of these receptors is a male donor with melanoma. CDR3s include the opening cysteine and the closing phenylalanine or tryptophan. D genes are given only for firm matches. Where a row states a size, it is once, few, many or the class of an expanded clone; other rows omit it.

j_call clone_size d_call v_call cdr3_nt cdr3_aa
TRBJ1-5 NA NA TRBV6-5 TGTGCCAGCAGTTATCACAGGGCTCAGCCCCAGCATTTT CASSYHRAQPQHF
TRBJ2-5 few NA TRBV29-1 TGCAGCGTTGAGGGGGGCCGGGAGACCCAGTACTTC CSVEGGRETQYF
TRBJ1-6 NA NA TRBV6-5 TGTGCCAGCAGGCAAGGGGGGTTCTCACCCCTCCACTTT CASRQGGFSPLHF
TRBJ1-6 NA TRBD1 TRBV5-6 TGTGCCAGCAGCTTTGGGGACAGGATGGTAGTTGATTCACCCCTCCACTTT CASSFGDRMVVDSPLHF
TRBJ2-6 NA NA TRBV3-1/TRBV3-2 TGTGCCAGCAGCCAGGCCTTAGGAGCTGGGGCCAACGTCCTGACTTTC CASSQALGAGANVLTF
TRBJ2-3 NA NA TRBV5-1 TGCGCCAGCAGTTTGGCGGCAGGGGTGGGACCAGATACGCAGTATTTT CASSLAAGVGPDTQYF
TRBJ2-2 NA TRBD2 TRBV10-1 TGCGCCAGCCGGGAGGGCCCAAACACCGGGGAGCTGTTTTTT CASREGPNTGELFF
TRBJ1-1 medium-sized NA TRBV2 TGTGCCCGCTATCTTCGCGCTGAAGCTTTCTTT CARYLRAEAFF
TRBJ1-5 few NA TRBV12-5 TGTGCTAGTGGTTTTAACGGACCGCAGCATTTT CASGFNGPQHF
TRBJ1-1 NA NA TRBV3-1/TRBV3-2 TGTGCCAGCAGCCAAGTTTGGGGGGGTTCCACTGAAGCTTTCTTT CASSQVWGGSTEAFF
TRBJ2-7 few NA TRBV15 TGTGCCATCGACAGCTACGAGCAGTACTTC CAIDSYEQYF
TRBJ2-5 few NA TRBV7-9 TGTGCCAGCAGCTTGGGCCCCAGGGACACTCAAGAGACCCAGTACTTC CASSLGPRDTQETQYF
TRBJ1-1 few NA TRBV18 TGTGCCAGCTCACCAACTCCATCTGAAGCTTTCTTT CASSPTPSEAFF
TRBJ1-2 few NA TRBV9 TGTGCCAGCAGCGTTTCAGGGGCTCTTGGTGGCTACACCTTC CASSVSGALGGYTF
TRBJ2-5 few NA TRBV2 TGTGCCAGCAGTGATTCCAGAGACTCTACCCAAGAGACCCAGTACTTC CASSDSRDSTQETQYF
TRBJ2-7 NA TRBD2 TRBV11-2 TGTGCCAGCAGCTTGTCTAGCGGGGGGGCCTACGAGCAGTACTTC CASSLSSGGAYEQYF
TRBJ2-3 NA NA TRBV2 TGTGCCAGCATATCCCGAACGGAAACGGATACGCAGTATTTT CASISRTETDTQYF
TRBJ2-5 NA NA TRBV6-6 TGTGCCAGCAGTGTACGAGGCCCGGGCGAGACCCAGTACTTC CASSVRGPGETQYF
TRBJ2-3 once NA TRBV6-1 TGTGCCAGCAGTGAAAGGACAGCGAGCACAGATACGCAGTATTTT CASSERTASTDTQYF
TRBJ1-2 NA TRBD1 TRBV9 TGTGCCAGCGGTCCCCCGGGACAGGCCTCCTATGGCTACACCTTC CASGPPGQASYGYTF
TRBJ2-7 few TRBD1 TRBV6-5 TGTGCCAGCAGTTACGTACAGGGGGCCTCCTACGAGCAGTACTTC CASSYVQGASYEQYF
TRBJ1-5 few NA TRBV6-6 TGTGCCAGCAGCCCGGACTCTAGCCAGCCCCAGCATTTT CASSPDSSQPQHF
TRBJ2-1 many NA TRBV18 TGTGCCAGCTCACCACCAGGCATTAAGTTCGGTAGGCAGTTCTTC CASSPPGIKFGRQFF
TRBJ2-1 NA TRBD2 TRBV7-3 TGTGCCAGCAGCCCCGTAGCGGGACCCGTCAACAATGAGCAGTTCTTC CASSPVAGPVNNEQFF
TRBJ2-2 NA NA TRBV5-5 TGTGCCAGCAGCTCTGGGGGCGGCCCCACCGGGGAGCTGTTTTTT CASSSGGGPTGELFF
TRBJ2-5 NA NA TRBV14 TGTGCCAGCAGCCAAGCTTCCCAGGGCGGGACCCAGTACTTC CASSQASQGGTQYF
TRBJ2-7 once NA TRBV28 TGTGCCAGCAGTTTACTCCCCTATGGGATGACCTACGAGCAGTACTTC CASSLLPYGMTYEQYF
TRBJ2-1 NA TRBD2 TRBV3-1/TRBV3-2 TGTGCCAGCAGACAACTTAGCGGGGGCTCCTACAATGAGCAGTTCTTC CASRQLSGGSYNEQFF
TRBJ1-2 many TRBD1 TRBV19 TGTGCCAGTAGTAGGGGACAAGGGGGCATTCGCATCTATGGCTACACCTTC CASSRGQGGIRIYGYTF
TRBJ2-5 many TRBD1 TRBV2 TGTGCCAGCAGTGTACAGGGGGCATGGGGGACCCAGTACTTC CASSVQGAWGTQYF
TRBJ2-2 NA NA TRBV6-6 TGTGCCAGTACAGGAGACACGAACACCGGGGAGCTGTTTTTT CASTGDTNTGELFF
TRBJ2-1 NA TRBD2 TRBV9 TGTGCCAGCAGCGTAGCAGGACTAGCGGGAGTTGAGCAGTTCTTC CASSVAGLAGVEQFF
TRBJ2-5 NA TRBD2 TRBV5-4 TGTGCCAGCAGCCCTCGGACTAGCGGGACGGAGACCCAGTACTTC CASSPRTSGTETQYF
TRBJ1-6 few NA TRBV19 TGTGCCAGTAGTGCTCTGACTGGGGGTAATTCACCCCTCCACTTT CASSALTGGNSPLHF
TRBJ1-2 NA NA TRBV18 TGTGCCAGCTCACTAGCGGTGAGGGAACGTAGTGAAGGAAACACCTTC CASSLAVRERSEGNTF
TRBJ2-2 NA TRBD1 TRBV3-1/TRBV3-2 TGTGCCAGCAGCCCCGTCGGGACAGGGGGCCGCGGGGAGCTGTTTTTT CASSPVGTGGRGELFF
TRBJ2-4 NA NA TRBV19 TGTGCCAGTAGTCCCCGGGATGCCATTCAGTACTTC CASSPRDAIQYF
TRBJ1-4 NA NA TRBV4-1 TGCGCCAGCAGCCCGGGGGTGCAGGGCATTAATGAAAAACTGTTTTTT CASSPGVQGINEKLFF
TRBJ1-2 few NA TRBV5-6 TGTGCCAGCAGCTTACAGGATGGCTACACCTTC CASSLQDGYTF
TRBJ2-1 NA TRBD2 TRBV7-9 TGTGCCAGCAGCTTAACTAGCGGGATATACAATGAGCAGTTCTTC CASSLTSGIYNEQFF
TRBJ2-2 NA NA TRBV7-9 TGTGCCAGCAGTTTGTCACCCGGGGAGCTGTTTTTT CASSLSPGELFF
TRBJ2-2 NA TRBD2 TRBV20-1 TGCAGTGCTAGTCGGTGGGAGGGAGCCGGGGAGCTGTTTTTT CSASRWEGAGELFF
TRBJ2-3 few NA TRBV10-3 TGTGCCATCCGGGACTCAACAGATACGCAGTATTTT CAIRDSTDTQYF
TRBJ2-7 few NA TRBV5-1 TGCGCCAGCAGCTTTGGGGCCGGATTCTACGAGCAGTACTTC CASSFGAGFYEQYF
TRBJ2-1 few TRBD2 TRBV24-1 TGTGCCACTGGGGCATCAGTAGCGGGAGGGCGTAATGAGCAGTTCTTC CATGASVAGGRNEQFF
TRBJ1-6 NA TRBD1 TRBV2 TGTGCCAGCAGTGGCCTGACAGGGGTTAATTCACCCCTCCACTTT CASSGLTGVNSPLHF
TRBJ2-2 NA TRBD2 TRBV10-2 TGCGCCAGCAGTGTAGGGACTAGCGGGAGGGTGAGCACCGGGGAGCTGTTTTTT CASSVGTSGRVSTGELFF
TRBJ2-7 NA TRBD2 TRBV19 TGTGCCAGCTCTCTAGGACTAGCGGGAGGCGAGCAGTACTTC CASSLGLAGGEQYF
TRBJ2-7 few NA TRBV2 TGTGCCAGCAGTGAGGTGGGCGGGTTGGGGACCTACGAGCAGTACTTC CASSEVGGLGTYEQYF
TRBJ2-5 NA NA TRBV5-1 TGCGCCAGCAGCTTGGTCGGGGGGCGAGAGACCCAGTACTTC CASSLVGGRETQYF
TRBJ2-7 NA NA TRBV14 TGTGCCAGCAGCCAGTTTCTAGATCAAGAGCAGTACTTC CASSQFLDQEQYF
TRBJ2-7 NA NA TRBV2 TGTGCCAGCCGCGCCACCCTGCCTTACTCCTACGAGCAGTACTTC CASRATLPYSYEQYF
TRBJ2-1 NA NA TRBV18 TGTGCCAGTTCACGGCCGGGGTACAATGAGCAGTTCTTC CASSRPGYNEQFF
TRBJ2-7 NA NA TRBV19 TGTGCCAGTAGTGACTGGATGAAGGGGCAGTACTTC CASSDWMKGQYF
TRBJ1-5 few TRBD1 TRBV7-9 TGTGCCAGCAGCCGGACGGTGAGGGACAGAAATCAGCCCCAGCATTTT CASSRTVRDRNQPQHF